The 23 T cell receptor beta chains below all came from one sample that was sequenced in a study of blood T cell repertoires in COVID-19. Profiling relied on immunoSEQ multiplex PCR, and the TCRdb table lists in-frame clones only, not all of them. The table includes approximately 260,000 clones, roughly 89% detected once. Specimen: peripheral blood. The source of these receptors is a woman between 35 and 50 years old who had recovered from COVID-19.

The rearrangement joins TRBV24-1 to TRBJ2-1, with 10 bases fitting TRBD2. The germline V gene encodes CDR1 KGHDR and CDR2 SFDVKD. The CDR3 consists of 15 residues. The ends lost 5 bases at V and 6 bases at J; junction bases unmatched: 6. The CDR3 here is CATSVASGSVNEQFF. CDR3 DNA sequence: TGTGCCACCAGTGTAGCTAGCGGGAGTGTCAATGAGCAGTTCTTC.

The chain combines TRBV7-3 with TRBJ2-6; D is undetermined. Germline CDR1 SGHTA, CDR2 FQGTGA. Trimming shortened V by 6 bases and J by 0 bases, and 3 bases separated the two germline ends. The CDR3 extends over 13 amino acids. CDR3 protein: CASRSSGANVLTF. The CDR3 region has the DNA TGTGCCAGCAGGAGCTCTGGGGCCAACGTCCTGACTTTC.

The chain is built from TRBV6-6 and TRBJ1-3; perhaps TRBD1 as D (5 bases). Germline CDR1 MNHNY, CDR2 SVGAGI (reference sequence). V gave up 5 bases and J gave up 4 bases, with 15 bases separating them. This CDR3 is 15 amino acids long. In DNA, the CDR3 is TGTGCCAGCAGTCGAGACGGGGGGTCAGGAAACACCATATATTTT. This gives the protein CASSRDGGSGNTIYF.

The J gene is TRBJ2-3, the V gene TRBV15, with D maybe TRBD2 (5 bases). The CDR3 has 17 amino acids. V lost 1 base, J lost 4 bases, and 18 bases lay in between. Germline lookup yields CDR1 LNHNV and CDR2 YYDKDF (reference sequence). The DNA for the CDR3 is TGTGCCACCAGCAGAGGAGTTTCTCAAACTAGTGCAGATACGCAGTATTTT. This gives the protein CATSRGVSQTSADTQYF.

This clone was seen a handful of times. The DNA for the CDR3 is TGTGCCAGCAGTTATATCAGTAGCACAGATACGCAGTATTTT. Translated, it gives CASSYISSTDTQYF. The J gene is TRBJ2-3, the V gene TRBV6-6; D remains ambiguous. Germline V CDR1 and CDR2: MNHNY, SVGAGI (reference sequence). This CDR3 region has 14 residues. With 3 bases removed from V and 0 bases from J, the gap between germline ends came to 7 bases.

The chain is built from TRBV29-1 and TRBJ2-1; 7 nucleotides line up with TRBD2. Per germline, CDR1 SQVTM and CDR2 ANQGSEA. V was pared by 0 bases and J by 10 bases, with 12 bases of the junction left unmatched. This CDR3 region has 15 residues. The DNA of the CDR3 is TGCAGCGTTGAAGATCCTAGCGGTACTCAAAGGGAGCAGTTCTTC. Encoded protein: CSVEDPSGTQREQFF.

This rearrangement joins TRBV7-9 to TRBJ1-1; D unclear. Germline V gene sequence: CDR1 SEHNR, CDR2 FQNEAQ (reference sequence). Trimming cost V 10 bases and J 5 bases, with 11 bases left between them. The CDR3 contains 11 residues. The CDR3 here is CATAGATEAFF. DNA of the CDR3: TGTGCCACCGCAGGCGCAACTGAAGCTTTCTTT.

V and J are TRBV9 and TRBJ1-1; D is uncertain. This CDR3 is 14 amino acids long. The germline CDR1 and CDR2 sequences are SGDLS and YYNGEE. Trimming shortened V by 0 bases and J by 3 bases, and 9 bases separated the two germline ends. The CDR3 is CASSVDITDTEAFF. CDR3 nucleotides: TGTGCCAGCAGCGTAGATATAACGGACACTGAAGCTTTCTTT.

The chain couples TRBV10-2 to TRBJ2-7, with a possible D match to TRBD2 (6 bases). V was clipped by 8 bases and J by 5 bases, with 16 bases between them. The CDR3 is 13 amino acids. The germline V gene has CDR1 WSHSY and CDR2 SAAADI. CDR3 sequence (DNA): TGCGCCAGCGGTCAGACTAGAAGCCACGAGCAGTACTTC. Amino acid sequence: CASGQTRSHEQYF.

V gene TRBV27 combines with J gene TRBJ1-1, with D tentatively TRBD1 (6 bases). V lost 2 bases and J lost 3, with 19 bases in between. The CDR3 has 17 amino acids. In germline, CDR1 is MNHEY, CDR2 SMNVEV (reference sequence). The CDR3 loop is CASSLRFPDRLDTEAFF. As DNA, the CDR3 is TGTGCCAGCAGTTTAAGGTTCCCCGACAGGTTGGACACTGAAGCTTTCTTT.

The rearrangement joins TRBV19 to TRBJ2-3, with 8 positions matching TRBD2. Looked up from germline, CDR1 is LNHDA and CDR2 is SQIVND (reference sequence). This CDR3 comprises 13 residues. J lost 10 bases, V lost 1 base, and 4 bases had no gene match. CDR3 nucleotides: TGTGCCAGTAGTATAGCTACGGGGGGGCCGCAGTATTTT. Its translation is CASSIATGGPQYF.

The chain couples TRBV18 to TRBJ1-3; D gene uncertain. V lost 3 bases and J 4 bases, leaving 4 bases between the germline ends. The CDR3 contains 12 residues. Per the germline V gene, CDR1 is KGHSH and CDR2 is LQKENI. The CDR3 here is CASSPLGNTIYF. Here the CDR3 DNA reads TGTGCCAGCTCACCCTTGGGAAACACCATATATTTT. The whole variable domain, remainder taken from reference TRBV18 and TRBJ1-3, is NAGVMQNPRHLVRRRGQEARLRCSPMKGHSHVYWYRQLPEEGLKFMVYLQKENIIDESGMPKERFSAEFPKEGPSILRIQQVVRGDSAAYFCASSPLGNTIYFGEGSWLTVV.

The chain uses TRBV5-4 and TRBJ2-7; D gene uncertain. The V gene lost 4 bases and the J gene lost 8 bases, with 16 bases spanning the gap. Germline lookup yields CDR1 SGHNT and CDR2 YYREEE (reference sequence). The CDR3 extends over 13 amino acids. The CDR3 loop is CASSINMMAQQYF. CDR3 nucleotide sequence: TGTGCCAGCAGCATCAACATGATGGCCCAGCAGTACTTC. Combining the CDR3 with reference TRBV5-4 and TRBJ2-7 gives the whole variable domain ETGVTQSPTHLIKTRGQQVTLRCSSQSGHNTVSWYQQALGQGPQFIFQYYREEENGRGNFPPRFSGLQFPNYSSELNVNALELDDSALYLCASSINMMAQQYFGPGTRLTVT.

The chain joins TRBV5-8 to TRBJ2-5; D unclear. The CDR3 is 12 residues long. Germline loops: CDR1 SGHTS, CDR2 YDEGEE. Trimming shortened V by 5 bases and J by 7 bases, and 12 bases separated the two germline ends. The CDR3, as DNA: TGTGCCAGCAGTTCCCCCCCGGGGACCCAGTACTTC. Translating it yields CASSSPPGTQYF.

This clone was observed a handful of times. The gene calls are TRBV30 and TRBJ1-2, with TRBD1 as a possible D gene (6 bases). The CDR3 is 10 residues long. Trimming took 8 bases from V and 7 from J, leaving 11 bases between them. Germline CDR1 reads GTSNPN; CDR2 reads SVGIG (reference sequence). The CDR3 is CARGGGGYTF. CDR3 DNA: TGTGCCCGAGGGGGTGGTGGCTACACCTTC.

A note on this clone: Other nucleotide sequences in the sample specify the same CDR3. The V gene is TRBV5-1, the J gene TRBJ2-5; TRBD2 matches at 9 bases. The CDR3 totals 15 residues. Trimming cost V 0 bases and J 4 bases; bases outside gene matches: 4. CDR1 is SGHRS and CDR2 is YFSETQ in the germline V gene. This CDR3 is CASSLVAGGGETQYF. The CDR3 bases are TGCGCCAGCAGCTTGGTCGCGGGAGGGGGAGAGACCCAGTACTTC.

This clone was seen more than once but under ten times. The J gene is TRBJ1-2, the V gene TRBV10-3, with 10 positions matching TRBD1. The CDR3 runs 17 residues. Germline V gene lookup returns CDR1 ENHRY and CDR2 SYGVKD. Trimming at V came to 2 bases and at J to 0 bases, leaving 6 bases not matched to a gene. The chain's CDR3 is CAISETDRGLANYGYTF. In nucleotides, the CDR3 is TGTGCCATCAGTGAGACCGACAGGGGGCTCGCTAACTATGGCTACACCTTC.

This clone was picked up one time. The chain has TRBV7-2 and TRBJ2-7, with 8 bases fitting TRBD1. The junction had 11 bases not matched to a gene; V was cut back by 1 base and J by 6 bases. Per the germline V gene, CDR1 is SGHTA and CDR2 is FQGNSA. The CDR3 covers 16 residues. The CDR3 DNA reads as TGTGCCAGCAGCTTAGGGACTCAGGGGGCTTCGGGCGAGCAGTACGTC. This gives the protein CASSLGTQGASGEQYV.

The rearrangement joins TRBV11-2 to TRBJ1-3, with 7 bases that match TRBD1. J lost 1 base, V lost 8 bases, and 14 bases had no gene match. There are 17 residues in the CDR3. Germline assignment: CDR1 SGHAT and CDR2 FQNNGV. In nucleotides, the CDR3 is TGTGCCAGCCGGGCAGGGGGTGCCTCCCTTTCTGGAAACACCATATATTTT. It codes for CASRAGGASLSGNTIYF.

V gene TRBV3-1 (or the pseudogene TRBV3-2) combines with J gene TRBJ2-1, with TRBD2 identical over 11 bases. The germline V gene has CDR1 LGHDT and CDR2 YNNKEL (reference sequence). The CDR3 is 20 amino acids. The V gene end was trimmed by 7 bases and the J gene end by 1 base; junction bases not matched to a gene: 18. The CDR3 here is CASTRSPGLAEGSSYNEQFF. The CDR3 DNA is TGTGCCAGCACCAGATCTCCGGGACTAGCGGAGGGGAGTTCCTACAATGAGCAGTTCTTC.

The chain uses TRBV7-9 and TRBJ2-1; D remains ambiguous. Germline V gene sequence: CDR1 SEHNR, CDR2 FQNEAQ (reference sequence). The CDR3 has 13 amino acids. Trimming removed 4 bases at V and 9 bases at J, with 13 bases between. CDR3 region: CASSSLVSAEQFF. CDR3 coding DNA: TGTGCCAGCAGCTCACTCGTTAGTGCTGAGCAGTTCTTC.

This chain connects TRBV30 to TRBJ2-5; 7 nucleotides match TRBD2. The germline gives CDR1 GTSNPN, CDR2 SVGIG (reference sequence). V was clipped by 2 bases and J by 2 bases; unmatched bases: 2. The CDR3 length is 13 residues. CDR3: CAWSSRGQETQYF. The DNA of the CDR3 is TGTGCCTGGAGTTCGCGGGGGCAAGAGACCCAGTACTTC.

The rearrangement joins TRBV9 to TRBJ2-7; D is uncertain. The germline V gene encodes CDR1 SGDLS and CDR2 YYNGEE. The V end lost 0 bases, the J end lost 2 bases, and 12 bases lay between the germline ends. The CDR3 runs 15 residues. The CDR3 here is CASSVGGTYTYEQYF. Here the CDR3 DNA reads TGTGCCAGCAGCGTAGGAGGCACCTATACCTACGAGCAGTACTTC.